This TCR beta chain was found in a study of breast tumors, draining lymph nodes, adjacent tissues. Study outcomes and limitations: Compared with lymph nodes, tumors were less diverse; compared with nontumor tissue, more. Findings are consistent with lymph node origin and intratumoral expansion of most tumor T cells. Data only fit, rather than demonstrated, lymph node origin of most tumor T cells.

Breast cancer patients provided tissue from their axillary draining lymph nodes. TCRdb re-called the multiplex PCR reads through MiXCR, storing one row per CDR3 protein. The table shows approximately 250,000 distinct CDR3 sequences, with 34% occurring only once. In this sample, this clonotype turned up many times. Antigen unknown. The V end was cut by 0 bases, the J end by 7 bases, with 10 bases between. Germline CDR1 SGHTS, CDR2 YDEGEE. This CDR3 spans 14 amino acids. This clonotype originated in a female donor with breast cancer. Some clones in this sample may be carry-over from other donors' samples. Source material: axillary lymph node tissue. This chain uses TRBV5-8 with TRBJ2-2; D is undetermined. Here the CDR3 reads CASSLDTFVGELFF. DNA for the CDR3: TGTGCCAGCAGCTTGGACACTTTCGTCGGGGAGCTGTTTTTT.